This is a list of T cell receptor beta chains from one sample in a study of blood T cell repertoires in COVID-19. Assay: immunoSEQ multiplex PCR; the TCRdb copy retains only in-frame clones and omits some. The repertoire consists of under 130,000 clones, with roughly four fifths occurring once and the leading ten covering 8% to 10%. The sequenced sample was peripheral blood. The origin of the receptors is a woman in her 70s with acute or convalescent COVID-19. Both conserved end residues are part of each CDR3. D genes are given only for firm matches. Size tells how often a clone was seen (once, few, many) or the class of an expanded clone, and some rows leave it out.

d_call: NA; v_call: TRBV30; clone_size: NA; j_call: TRBJ2-7; cdr3_nt: TGTGCCGGCGGGAACTCCTACGAGCAGTACTTC; cdr3_aa: CAGGNSYEQYF
d_call: NA; v_call: TRBV28; clone_size: NA; j_call: TRBJ2-1; cdr3_nt: TGTGCCAGCACTGGAGGGTACTCCTACAATGAGCAGTTCTTC; cdr3_aa: CASTGGYSYNEQFF
d_call: TRBD1; v_call: TRBV5-6; clone_size: NA; j_call: TRBJ2-4; cdr3_nt: TGTGCCAGCAGCTTTACCGGGACAGACAAAAACATTCAGTACTTC; cdr3_aa: CASSFTGTDKNIQYF
d_call: NA; v_call: TRBV6-2/TRBV6-3; clone_size: NA; j_call: TRBJ1-2; cdr3_nt: TGTGCCAGCAGTTACGGGATCAGGGTCAACTATGGCTACACCTTC; cdr3_aa: CASSYGIRVNYGYTF
d_call: TRBD2; v_call: TRBV28; clone_size: many; j_call: TRBJ2-7; cdr3_nt: TGTGCCACCCCAATTGGGGATAGCGGGAGTATTTACGAGCAGTACTTC; cdr3_aa: CATPIGDSGSIYEQYF
d_call: NA; v_call: TRBV5-1; clone_size: few; j_call: TRBJ1-6; cdr3_nt: TGCGCCAGCAGCTTGACGGGGACCTATAATTCACCCCTCCACTTT; cdr3_aa: CASSLTGTYNSPLHF
d_call: NA; v_call: TRBV19; clone_size: few; j_call: TRBJ1-4; cdr3_nt: TGTGCCAGTAGTATACTCCGACTGGCAACTAATGAAAAACTGTTTTTT; cdr3_aa: CASSILRLATNEKLFF
d_call: NA; v_call: TRBV5-1; clone_size: NA; j_call: TRBJ2-1; cdr3_nt: TGCGCCAGCAGCTTGATCGGGCAGGGGTCGTACAATGAGCAGTTCTTC; cdr3_aa: CASSLIGQGSYNEQFF
d_call: NA; v_call: TRBV12-3/TRBV12-4; clone_size: NA; j_call: TRBJ2-7; cdr3_nt: TGTGCCAGCAGTTATACGGGCGAGCAGTACTTC; cdr3_aa: CASSYTGEQYF
d_call: TRBD2; v_call: TRBV6-2/TRBV6-3; clone_size: NA; j_call: TRBJ2-5; cdr3_nt: TGTGCCAGCAGTTCGGGGGGGGAGACCCAGTACTTC; cdr3_aa: CASSSGGETQYF
d_call: NA; v_call: TRBV7-2; clone_size: NA; j_call: TRBJ2-5; cdr3_nt: TGTGCCAGCAGCCTAGGGCGGGGAGAAGAGACCCAGTACTTC; cdr3_aa: CASSLGRGEETQYF
d_call: TRBD2; v_call: TRBV7-2; clone_size: NA; j_call: TRBJ2-5; cdr3_nt: TGTGCCAGCAGCTTAGACTCGGGGGGGGAGACCCAGTACTTC; cdr3_aa: CASSLDSGGETQYF